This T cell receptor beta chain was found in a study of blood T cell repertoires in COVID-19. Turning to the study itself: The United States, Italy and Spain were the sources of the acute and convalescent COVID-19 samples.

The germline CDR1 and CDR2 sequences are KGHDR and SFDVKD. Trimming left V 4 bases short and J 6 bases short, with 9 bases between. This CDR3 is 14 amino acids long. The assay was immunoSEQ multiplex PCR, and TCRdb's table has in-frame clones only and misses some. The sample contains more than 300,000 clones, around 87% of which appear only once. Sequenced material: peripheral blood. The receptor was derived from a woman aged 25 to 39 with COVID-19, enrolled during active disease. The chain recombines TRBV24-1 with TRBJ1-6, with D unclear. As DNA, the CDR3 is TGTGCCACCAGTGAGGAGAAACCTAATTCACCCCTCCACTTT. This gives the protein CATSEEKPNSPLHF.